These T cell receptor beta chains were read from a single sample in a study of shared clonotypes between healthy human individuals. Data came from immunoSEQ multiplex PCR; TCRdb stores just in-frame clones and leaves some out. Found here are hundreds of thousands of clones, 74% of them singletons; the top ten hold under 2%. Sequencing was done on a sample of memory CD4+ T cells sorted from blood. The source is a woman aged 25-40 years in good health. Both conserved end residues are part of each CDR3. The D gene is left open where the match is weak. Part of the rows lack a size; the others show once, few, many or a class for expanded clones.

j_call,clone_size,v_call,d_call,cdr3_aa,cdr3_nt
TRBJ2-3,-,TRBV28,TRBD2,CASHTVWSGRAASPDTQYF,TGTGCCAGCCACACGGTGTGGAGCGGGAGGGCCGCTAGTCCAGATACGCAGTATTTT
TRBJ2-3,once,TRBV2,TRBD2,CASNRDYGDTQYF,TGTGCCAGCAACCGGGACTACGGGGATACGCAGTATTTT
TRBJ2-5,-,TRBV7-9,-,CASSLVVGAAETQYF,TGTGCCAGCAGCTTAGTAGTGGGAGCCGCGGAGACCCAGTACTTC
TRBJ2-7,-,TRBV19,TRBD1,CASSIDRQGKQYF,TGTGCCAGTAGTATAGATCGACAGGGAAAGCAGTACTTC
TRBJ1-2,-,TRBV10-2,-,CASIPDLGSNYGYTF,TGCGCCAGCATCCCAGATCTGGGGTCTAACTATGGCTACACCTTC
TRBJ2-7,-,TRBV7-2,-,CASSLSPQIVYEQYF,TGTGCCAGCAGCTTAAGCCCCCAAATAGTCTACGAGCAGTACTTC
TRBJ1-1,-,TRBV30,-,CAVWVLNTEAFF,TGTGCCGTCTGGGTATTGAACACTGAAGCTTTCTTT
TRBJ2-7,-,TRBV27,-,CASSSPQSPREQYF,TGTGCCAGCAGTTCCCCCCAGTCACCGCGGGAGCAGTACTTC
TRBJ1-2,few,TRBV27,-,CASNPSGGGRGYTF,TGTGCCAGCAACCCATCGGGGGGAGGTCGCGGCTACACCTTC
TRBJ2-1,once,TRBV5-1,-,CASSFGTAYNEQFF,TGCGCCAGCAGCTTCGGGACGGCCTACAATGAGCAGTTCTTC
TRBJ1-1,-,TRBV2,-,CASTGSSVGAGGTEAFF,TGTGCCAGCACCGGATCCTCAGTCGGAGCCGGCGGCACTGAAGCTTTCTTT
TRBJ2-3,-,TRBV5-1,TRBD1,CASRVTGTAGFADTQYF,TGCGCCAGCAGGGTAACCGGGACAGCCGGGTTTGCAGATACGCAGTATTTT
TRBJ1-1,-,TRBV7-8,TRBD1,CASSLEQGYEAFF,TGTGCCAGCAGCTTAGAACAGGGGTATGAAGCTTTCTTT
TRBJ2-1,few,TRBV27,-,CASSLQGWNEQFF,TGTGCCAGCAGTTTACAGGGTTGGAATGAGCAGTTCTTC
TRBJ2-7,-,TRBV5-1,-,CASSLAATYEQYF,TGCGCCAGCAGCTTGGCCGCCACCTACGAGCAGTACTTC
TRBJ2-2,-,TRBV10-2,-,CACRDAGGTGELFF,TGCGCCTGCAGGGACGCCGGTGGCACCGGGGAGCTGTTTTTT
TRBJ2-7,many,TRBV2,TRBD1,CASSEGGQGIYEQYF,TGTGCCAGCAGTGAAGGCGGACAGGGGATCTACGAGCAGTACTTC
TRBJ1-1,-,TRBV14,-,CASSKSGIEAFF,TGTGCCAGCAGCAAAAGCGGAATTGAAGCTTTCTTT
TRBJ2-1,-,TRBV6-5,-,CASKGTSYNEQFF,TGTGCCAGCAAAGGGACATCCTACAATGAGCAGTTCTTC
TRBJ2-2,-,TRBV9,TRBD1,CASSVGTGRTGELFF,TGTGCCAGCAGCGTCGGGACAGGGAGAACCGGGGAGCTGTTTTTT